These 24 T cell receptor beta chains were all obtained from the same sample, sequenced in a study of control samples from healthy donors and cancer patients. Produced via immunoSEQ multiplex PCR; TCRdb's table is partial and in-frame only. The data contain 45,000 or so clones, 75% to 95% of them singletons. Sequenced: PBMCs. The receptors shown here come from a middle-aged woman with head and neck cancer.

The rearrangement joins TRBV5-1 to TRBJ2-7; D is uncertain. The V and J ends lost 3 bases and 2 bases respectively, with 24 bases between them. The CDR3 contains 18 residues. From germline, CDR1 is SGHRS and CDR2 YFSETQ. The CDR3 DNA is TGCGCCAGCAGCTCGTCGGAGCCTTACCTGGGCGTCCCCTACGAGCAGTACTTC. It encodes CASSSSEPYLGVPYEQYF.

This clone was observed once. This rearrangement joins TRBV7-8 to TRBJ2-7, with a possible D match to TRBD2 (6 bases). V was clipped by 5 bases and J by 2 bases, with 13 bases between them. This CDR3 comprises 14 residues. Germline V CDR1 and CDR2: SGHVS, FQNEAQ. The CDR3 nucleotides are TGTGCCAGCAGCCTCAGGAGGGGCCCCTACGAGCAGTACTTC. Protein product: CASSLRRGPYEQYF.

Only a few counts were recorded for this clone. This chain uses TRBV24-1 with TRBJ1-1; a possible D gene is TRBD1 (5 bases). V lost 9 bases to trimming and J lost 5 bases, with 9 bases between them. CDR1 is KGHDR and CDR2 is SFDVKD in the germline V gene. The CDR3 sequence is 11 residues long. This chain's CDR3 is CATSYRTEAFF. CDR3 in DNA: TGTGCCACCTCTTACAGGACTGAAGCTTTCTTT.

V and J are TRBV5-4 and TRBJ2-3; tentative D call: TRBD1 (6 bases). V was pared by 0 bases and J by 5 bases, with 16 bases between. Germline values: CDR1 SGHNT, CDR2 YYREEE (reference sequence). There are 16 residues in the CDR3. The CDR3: CASSLEGPQQGDTQYF. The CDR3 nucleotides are TGTGCCAGCAGCTTGGAGGGGCCCCAACAGGGAGATACGCAGTATTTT.

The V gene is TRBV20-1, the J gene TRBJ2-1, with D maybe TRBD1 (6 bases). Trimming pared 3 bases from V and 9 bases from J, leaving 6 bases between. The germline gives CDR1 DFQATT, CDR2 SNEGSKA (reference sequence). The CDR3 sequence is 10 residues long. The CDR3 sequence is CSASRGEQFF. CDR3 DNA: TGCAGTGCTAGCAGGGGTGAGCAGTTCTTC.

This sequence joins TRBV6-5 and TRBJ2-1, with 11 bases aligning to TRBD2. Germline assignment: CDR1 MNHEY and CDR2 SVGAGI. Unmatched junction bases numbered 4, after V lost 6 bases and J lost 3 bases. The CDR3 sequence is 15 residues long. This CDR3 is CASRVAGGIYNEQFF. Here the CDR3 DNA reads TGTGCCAGCAGGGTAGCGGGGGGGATCTACAATGAGCAGTTCTTC.

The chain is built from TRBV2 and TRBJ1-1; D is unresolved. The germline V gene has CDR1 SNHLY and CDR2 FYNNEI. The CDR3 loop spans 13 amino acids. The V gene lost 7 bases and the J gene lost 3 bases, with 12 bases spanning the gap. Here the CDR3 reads CASKNRIYTEAFF. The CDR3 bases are TGTGCCAGCAAAAACCGGATTTACACTGAAGCTTTCTTT.

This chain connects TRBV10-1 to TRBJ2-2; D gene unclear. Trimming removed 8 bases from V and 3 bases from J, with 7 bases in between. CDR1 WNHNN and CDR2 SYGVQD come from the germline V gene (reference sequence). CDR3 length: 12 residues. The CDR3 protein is CASSQHTGELFF. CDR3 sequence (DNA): TGCGCCAGCTCCCAGCACACCGGGGAGCTGTTTTTT.

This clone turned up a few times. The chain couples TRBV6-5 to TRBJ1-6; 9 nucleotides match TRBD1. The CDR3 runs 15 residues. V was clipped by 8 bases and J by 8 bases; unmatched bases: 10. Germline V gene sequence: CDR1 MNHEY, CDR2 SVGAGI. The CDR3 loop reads CASQGIGTGYSPLHF. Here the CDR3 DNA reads TGTGCCAGCCAGGGGATAGGGACAGGGTATTCACCCCTCCACTTT.

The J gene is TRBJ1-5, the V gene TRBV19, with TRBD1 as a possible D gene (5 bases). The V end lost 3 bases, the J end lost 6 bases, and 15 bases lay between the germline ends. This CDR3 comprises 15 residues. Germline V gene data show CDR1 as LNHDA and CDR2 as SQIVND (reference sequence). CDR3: CASSMREGMGQPQHF. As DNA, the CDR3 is TGTGCCAGTAGTATGCGGGAGGGGATGGGTCAGCCCCAGCATTTT.

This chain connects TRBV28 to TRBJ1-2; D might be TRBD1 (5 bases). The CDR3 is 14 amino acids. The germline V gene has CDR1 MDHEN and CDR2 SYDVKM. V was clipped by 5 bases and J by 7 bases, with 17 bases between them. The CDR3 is CASSPALGGSGYTF. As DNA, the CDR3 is TGTGCCAGCAGTCCAGCTCTGGGGGGAAGTGGCTACACCTTC.

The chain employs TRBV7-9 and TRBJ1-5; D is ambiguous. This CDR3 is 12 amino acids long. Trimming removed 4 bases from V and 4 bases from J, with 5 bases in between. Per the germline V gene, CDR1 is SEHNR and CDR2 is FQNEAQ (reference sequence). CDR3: CASSSGNQPQHF. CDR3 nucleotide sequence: TGTGCCAGCAGCTCGGGAAATCAGCCCCAGCATTTT. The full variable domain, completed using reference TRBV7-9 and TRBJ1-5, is DTGVSQNPRHKITKRGQNVTFRCDPISEHNRLYWYRQTLGQGPEFLTYFQNEAQLEKSRLLSDRFSAERPKGSFSTLEIQRTEQGDSAMYLCASSSGNQPQHFGDGTRLSIL.

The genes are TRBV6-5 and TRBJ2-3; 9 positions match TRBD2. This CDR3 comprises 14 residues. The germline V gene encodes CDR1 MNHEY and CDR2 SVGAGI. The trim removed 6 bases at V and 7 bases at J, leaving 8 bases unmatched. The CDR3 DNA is TGTGCCAGCAGGGCCGGGACTAGCAGGAATACGCAGTATTTT. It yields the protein CASRAGTSRNTQYF.

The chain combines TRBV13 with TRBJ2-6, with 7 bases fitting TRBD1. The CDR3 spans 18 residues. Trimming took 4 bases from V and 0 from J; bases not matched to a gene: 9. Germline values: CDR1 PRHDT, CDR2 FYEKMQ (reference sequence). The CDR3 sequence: CASSSMDRDSSGANVLTF. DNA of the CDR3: TGTGCCAGCAGCTCCATGGACCGGGACAGCTCTGGGGCCAACGTCCTGACTTTC.

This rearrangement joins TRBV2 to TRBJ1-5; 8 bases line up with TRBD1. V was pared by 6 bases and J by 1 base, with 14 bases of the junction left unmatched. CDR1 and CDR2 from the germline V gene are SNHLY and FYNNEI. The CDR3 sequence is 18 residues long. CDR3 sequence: CASSAGQGREMSNQPQHF. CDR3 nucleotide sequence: TGTGCCAGCAGCGCTGGACAGGGACGAGAAATGAGCAATCAGCCCCAGCATTTT.

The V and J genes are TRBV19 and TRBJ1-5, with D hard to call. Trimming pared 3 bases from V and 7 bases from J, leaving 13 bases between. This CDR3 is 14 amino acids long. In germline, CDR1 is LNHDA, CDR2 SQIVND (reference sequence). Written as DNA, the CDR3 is TGTGCCAGTAGTATGGGGAGTGAAAGCCAGCCCCAGCATTTT. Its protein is CASSMGSESQPQHF.

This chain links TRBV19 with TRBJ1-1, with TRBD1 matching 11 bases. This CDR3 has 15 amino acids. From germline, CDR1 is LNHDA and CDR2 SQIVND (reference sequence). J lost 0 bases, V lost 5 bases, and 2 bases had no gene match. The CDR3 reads CASSVDRGLNTEAFF. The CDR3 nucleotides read TGTGCCAGTAGTGTGGACAGGGGGCTGAACACTGAAGCTTTCTTT.

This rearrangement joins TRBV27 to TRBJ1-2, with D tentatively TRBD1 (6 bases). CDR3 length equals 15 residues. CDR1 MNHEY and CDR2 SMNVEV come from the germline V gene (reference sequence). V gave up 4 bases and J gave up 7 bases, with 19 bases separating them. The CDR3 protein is CASSSPGSGAPGYTF. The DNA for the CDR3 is TGTGCCAGCAGTTCCCCAGGATCGGGGGCGCCTGGCTACACCTTC.

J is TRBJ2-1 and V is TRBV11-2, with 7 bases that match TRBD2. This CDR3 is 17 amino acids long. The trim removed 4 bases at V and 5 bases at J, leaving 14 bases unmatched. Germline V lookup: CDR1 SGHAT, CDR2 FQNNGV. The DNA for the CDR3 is TGTGCCAGCAGCTCATACCGGGACTACCGAGCAAACAATGAGCAGTTCTTC. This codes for CASSSYRDYRANNEQFF.

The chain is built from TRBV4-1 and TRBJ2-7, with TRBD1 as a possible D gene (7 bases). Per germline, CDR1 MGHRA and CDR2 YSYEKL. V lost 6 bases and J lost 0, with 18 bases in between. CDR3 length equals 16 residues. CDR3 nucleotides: TGCGCCAGCAGTCCGGAGGGGGCAAATCCCTCCTACGAGCAGTACTTC. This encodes CASSPEGANPSYEQYF.

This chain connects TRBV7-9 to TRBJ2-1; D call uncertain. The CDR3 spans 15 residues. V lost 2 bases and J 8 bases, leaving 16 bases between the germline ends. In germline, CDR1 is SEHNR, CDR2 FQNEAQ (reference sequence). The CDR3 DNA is TGTGCCAGCAGCTTACGAGGACCCACGAGCGATGAGCAGTTCTTC. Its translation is CASSLRGPTSDEQFF. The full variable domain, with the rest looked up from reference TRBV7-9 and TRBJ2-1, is DTGVSQNPRHKITKRGQNVTFRCDPISEHNRLYWYRQTLGQGPEFLTYFQNEAQLEKSRLLSDRFSAERPKGSFSTLEIQRTEQGDSAMYLCASSLRGPTSDEQFFGPGTRLTVL.

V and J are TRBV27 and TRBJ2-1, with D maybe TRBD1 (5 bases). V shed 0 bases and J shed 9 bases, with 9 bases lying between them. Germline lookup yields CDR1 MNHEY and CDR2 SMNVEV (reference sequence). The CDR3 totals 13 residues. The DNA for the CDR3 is TGTGCCAGCAGTTTATCAAGGGGCCGTGAGCAGTTCTTC. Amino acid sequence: CASSLSRGREQFF.

This CDR3 reads CAWSVPRTGRTEAFF. CDR3 in DNA: TGTGCCTGGAGTGTACCGAGGACAGGGAGGACTGAAGCTTTCTTT. The rearrangement uses TRBV30 and TRBJ1-1; TRBD1 aligns across 8 bases. The CDR3 consists of 15 residues. Per the germline V gene, CDR1 is GTSNPN and CDR2 is SVGIG (reference sequence). V was clipped by 0 bases and J by 5 bases; unmatched bases: 8. Using reference TRBV30 and TRBJ1-1 for the parts outside the CDR3, the full variable domain is SQTIHQWPATLVQPVGSPLSLECTVEGTSNPNLYWYRQAAGRGLQLLFYSVGIGQISSEVPQNLSASRPQDRQFILSSKKLLLSDSGFYLCAWSVPRTGRTEAFFGQGTRLTVV.

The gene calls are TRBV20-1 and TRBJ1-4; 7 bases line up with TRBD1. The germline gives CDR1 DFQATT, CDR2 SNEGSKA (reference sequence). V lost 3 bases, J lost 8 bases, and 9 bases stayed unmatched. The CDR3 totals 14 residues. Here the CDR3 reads CSASYRGSGEKLFF. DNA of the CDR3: TGCAGTGCTAGTTACAGGGGAAGCGGGGAAAAACTGTTTTTT.